This is a list of T cell receptor beta chains from one sample in a study of blood T cell repertoires in COVID-19. Here immunoSEQ multiplex PCR was the method, and the copy in TCRdb shows in-frame clones only, minus some. The table has some 100,000 clones, 60% to 85% seen once. Sequencing input: peripheral blood. These receptor sequences come from a man in his sixties or seventies with acute or convalescent COVID-19. Each CDR3 is given with its conserved first and last residue. The D gene is left open where the match is weak. Part of the rows lack a size; the others show once, few, many or a class for expanded clones.

TRBJ2-7	14	TRBV6-5	.	.	TGTGCCAGCAGCTTTATTGGAGGGTCCAACGAGCAGTACTTC	CASSFIGGSNEQYF
TRBJ2-1	16	TRBV28	TRBD2	.	TGTGCCAGCAGCTCCACTCGGCTAGCGGGATGGGATGAGCAGTTCTTC	CASSSTRLAGWDEQFF
TRBJ2-1	15	TRBV7-3	TRBD2	.	TGTGCCAGCAGGCGGACTAGCGGGAGTTACAATGAGCAGTTCTTC	CASRRTSGSYNEQFF
TRBJ1-1	15	TRBV28	TRBD1	.	TGTGCCAGCAGGACTGGGACAGGGGCCGGCTTTGAAGCTTTCTTT	CASRTGTGAGFEAFF
TRBJ2-1	13	TRBV7-3	.	.	TGTGCCAGCAGCTCCGGGGTCTACAATGAGCAGTTCTTC	CASSSGVYNEQFF
TRBJ2-7	16	TRBV5-1	TRBD1	.	TGCGCCAGCAGCTTGGAAAGGGGGCCCCCCCACGACGAGCAGTACTTC	CASSLERGPPHDEQYF
TRBJ1-5	15	TRBV18	.	.	TGTGCCAGCTCACCAGGGGCAGACTCTCGTCAGCCCCAGCATTTT	CASSPGADSRQPQHF
TRBJ2-2	16	TRBV9	TRBD2	.	TGTGCCAGCAGCGCCCCCAGCGGGGCGAACACCGGGGAGCTGTTTTTT	CASSAPSGANTGELFF
TRBJ2-1	15	TRBV9	TRBD1	.	TGTGCCAGCAGCGCCGACAGGGGGCGTATCGATGAGCAGTTCTTC	CASSADRGRIDEQFF
TRBJ1-4	17	TRBV29-1	TRBD1	.	TGCAGCGTTGGTGGCCGGACAGGGGACCCCACTAATGAAAAACTGTTTTTT	CSVGGRTGDPTNEKLFF
TRBJ1-2	11	TRBV6-6	.	once	TGTGCCAGCAGTCCGGGCTATGGCTACACCTTC	CASSPGYGYTF
TRBJ2-1	15	TRBV18	TRBD2	once	TGTGCCAGCTCACCACCGACGGGAGGGACTAATGAGCAGTTCTTC	CASSPPTGGTNEQFF
TRBJ1-5	16	TRBV15	TRBD1	.	TGTGCCACCAGGACTGCCAGGGGGCAAGGCAATCAGCCCCAGCATTTT	CATRTARGQGNQPQHF
TRBJ2-6	19	TRBV10-3	TRBD2	once	TGTGCCGTCGGGCAGGGGTTGGGGACTAGCGGTTCTGGGGCCAACGTCCTGACTTTC	CAVGQGLGTSGSGANVLTF
TRBJ1-6	16	TRBV19	.	.	TGTGCCAGTAGTATTTCAGGGGCGTATAGTAATTCACCCCTCCACTTT	CASSISGAYSNSPLHF
TRBJ1-4	13	TRBV24-1	.	.	TGTGCCACCAGTGACAGTCCTAATGAAAAACTGTTTTTT	CATSDSPNEKLFF
TRBJ1-3	16	TRBV15	.	.	TGTGCCACCAGCAGAGATAAACATACATTGGGAAACACCATATATTTT	CATSRDKHTLGNTIYF
TRBJ2-1	13	TRBV5-1	.	.	TGCGCCAGCGGATCAGGGATTCTGGATGAGCAGTTCTTC	CASGSGILDEQFF
TRBJ2-3	16	TRBV19	.	.	TGTGCCAGTAGTTCCCCCGGTCAGGGCTACCAAAATACGCAGTATTTT	CASSSPGQGYQNTQYF
TRBJ2-3	14	TRBV28	TRBD1	once	TGTGCCAGCAGTACAGGGGGCGGCGCAGATACGCAGTATTTT	CASSTGGGADTQYF
TRBJ1-1	13	TRBV6-5	.	.	TGTGCCAGCAGTCTGCGGGGGCCGGGTGAAGCTTTCTTT	CASSLRGPGEAFF
TRBJ1-5	16	TRBV19	TRBD1	.	TGTGCCAGTAGTCGACAGGGGAGGTATAGCAATCAGCCCCAGCATTTT	CASSRQGRYSNQPQHF
TRBJ2-5	15	TRBV2	TRBD2	few	TGTGCCAGCAGTGGCGGGACTAGCGGGAGTCAGACCCAGTACTTC	CASSGGTSGSQTQYF
TRBJ1-1	11	TRBV2	.	.	TGTGCCAGCAGTGGGCACCAAGAAGCTTTCTTT	CASSGHQEAFF
TRBJ2-1	18	TRBV28	TRBD2	.	TGTGCCAGCAGTTTTTCAGGACTAGCGGGAGTCTCCTACAATGAGCAGTTCTTC	CASSFSGLAGVSYNEQFF
TRBJ1-4	13	TRBV29-1	.	.	TGCAGCGTTGCGAGCCAGGGGAACGAAAAACTGTTTTTT	CSVASQGNEKLFF
TRBJ1-5	12	TRBV27	.	.	TGTGCCAGCAGTTTGTCCGGGGACTCGACCGATTTT	CASSLSGDSTDF
TRBJ1-1	16	TRBV28	.	.	TGTGCCAGCAGTTTTTTATCGGCCGGGGGGGTCGCTGAAGCTTTCTTT	CASSFLSAGGVAEAFF
TRBJ2-7	16	TRBV27	.	.	TGTGCCAGCAGTCCCTCGATGGGGGGATTATCCTACGAGCAGTACTTC	CASSPSMGGLSYEQYF
TRBJ2-2	15	TRBV28	TRBD2	.	TGTGCCAGCAGCCCTAGCGGGAGGGGTACCGGGGAGCTGTTTTTT	CASSPSGRGTGELFF
TRBJ1-5	13	TRBV12-3/TRBV12-4	.	few	TGTGCCAGCAACTTGGACAGTAATCAGCCCCAGCATTTT	CASNLDSNQPQHF
TRBJ1-5	15	TRBV4-2	TRBD1	.	TGTGCCAGCAGCCAAGTCAACAGGGGCGATCAGCCCCAGCATTTT	CASSQVNRGDQPQHF
TRBJ1-5	13	TRBV3-1/TRBV3-2	TRBD1	few	TGTGCCAGCAGCTGGGACAGTAATCAGCCCCAGCATTTT	CASSWDSNQPQHF
TRBJ2-1	12	TRBV3-1/TRBV3-2	.	.	TGTGCCAGCAGCCCATTAGATCGGGAGCAGTTCTTC	CASSPLDREQFF
TRBJ1-2	15	TRBV4-3	TRBD1	.	TGCGCCAGCAGCCTTAGGACAGGGCTTAACTATGGCTACACCTTC	CASSLRTGLNYGYTF
TRBJ1-2	14	TRBV28	TRBD1	.	TGTGCCAGCAGTCTCGAACAGGGGAACTATGGCTACACCTTC	CASSLEQGNYGYTF
TRBJ1-4	15	TRBV24-1	TRBD1	few	TGTGCCACCAGTGCGTCCGGGACAGCAGCTGAAAAACTGTTTTTT	CATSASGTAAEKLFF
TRBJ1-1	16	TRBV15	.	.	TGTGCCACCAGCAGAGATCGGAGAGTTATGAACACTGAAGCTTTCTTT	CATSRDRRVMNTEAFF
TRBJ1-6	14	TRBV7-8	TRBD1	.	TGTGCCAGCAGCGTGGGACAGTTAAATTCACCCCTCCACTTT	CASSVGQLNSPLHF
TRBJ2-7	12	TRBV29-1	.	.	TGCAGCGTTGCCCAGGGGATAGGGGAGCAGTACTTC	CSVAQGIGEQYF
TRBJ1-1	13	TRBV19	TRBD1	.	TGTGCCAGTAGTATGGGACAGGGGACTGAAGCTTTCTTT	CASSMGQGTEAFF
TRBJ2-1	14	TRBV30	TRBD2	.	TGTGCCTGGAGTAAGCGGGGGGGCCTTAATGAGCAGTTCTTC	CAWSKRGGLNEQFF
TRBJ2-7	14	TRBV11-1	TRBD1	few	TGTGCCAGCAGCTTAGCGGGACAGTCCTACGAGCAGTACTTC	CASSLAGQSYEQYF
TRBJ1-2	14	TRBV6-5	.	.	TGTGCCAGCAGCCCCCTCGGGGGGGCTTATGGCTACACCTTC	CASSPLGGAYGYTF
TRBJ1-2	15	TRBV3-1/TRBV3-2	.	.	TGTGCCAGCAGCCAAGATGTGGGGGGAAGGTATGGCTACACCTTC	CASSQDVGGRYGYTF
TRBJ2-2	15	TRBV10-3	TRBD2	.	TGTGCCATCAACGGGCTAGCGGGGGGCGGCGGGGAGCTGTTTTTT	CAINGLAGGGGELFF
TRBJ1-5	17	TRBV28	.	.	TGTGCCAGCGAAGAGTTTGGACAGTCCTTAGTCAATCAGCCCCAGCATTTT	CASEEFGQSLVNQPQHF